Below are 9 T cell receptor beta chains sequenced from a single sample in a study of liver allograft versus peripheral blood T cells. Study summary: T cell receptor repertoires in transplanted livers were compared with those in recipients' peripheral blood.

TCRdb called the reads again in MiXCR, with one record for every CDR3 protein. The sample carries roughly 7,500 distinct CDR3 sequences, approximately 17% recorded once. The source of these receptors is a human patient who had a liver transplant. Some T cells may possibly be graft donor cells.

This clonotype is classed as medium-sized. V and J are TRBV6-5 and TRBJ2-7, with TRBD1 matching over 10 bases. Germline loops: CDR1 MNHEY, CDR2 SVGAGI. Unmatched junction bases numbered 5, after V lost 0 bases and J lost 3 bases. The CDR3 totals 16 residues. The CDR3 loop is CASSYSIGTGVYEQYF. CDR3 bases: TGTGCCAGCAGTTACTCGATCGGGACAGGGGTCTACGAGCAGTACTTC.

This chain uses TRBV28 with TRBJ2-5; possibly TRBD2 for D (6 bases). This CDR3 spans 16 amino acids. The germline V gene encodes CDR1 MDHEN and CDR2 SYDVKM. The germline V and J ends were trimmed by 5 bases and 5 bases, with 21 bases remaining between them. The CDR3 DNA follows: TGTGCCAGCAGTCCTAGAGGGGTGGCGGGATGGGAGACCCAGTACTTC. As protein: CASSPRGVAGWETQYF. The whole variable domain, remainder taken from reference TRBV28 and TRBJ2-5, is DVKVTQSSRYLVKRTGEKVFLECVQDMDHENMFWYRQDPGLGLRLIYFSYDVKMKEKGDIPEGYSVSREKKERFSLILESASTNQTSMYLCASSPRGVAGWETQYFGPGTRLLVL.

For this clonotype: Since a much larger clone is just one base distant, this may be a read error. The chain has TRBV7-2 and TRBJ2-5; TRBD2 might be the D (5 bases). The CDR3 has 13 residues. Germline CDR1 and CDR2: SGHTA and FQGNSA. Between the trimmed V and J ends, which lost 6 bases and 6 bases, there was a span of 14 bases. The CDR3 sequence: CASRVPTGKTQYF. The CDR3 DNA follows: TGTGCCAGCAGGGTACCGACGGGGAAGACCCAGTACTTC.

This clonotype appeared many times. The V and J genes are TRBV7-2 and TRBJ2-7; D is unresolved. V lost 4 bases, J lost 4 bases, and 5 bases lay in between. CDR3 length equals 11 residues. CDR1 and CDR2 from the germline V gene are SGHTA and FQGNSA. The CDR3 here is CASSSTYEQYF. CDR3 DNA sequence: TGTGCCAGCAGCTCGACTTACGAGCAGTACTTC.

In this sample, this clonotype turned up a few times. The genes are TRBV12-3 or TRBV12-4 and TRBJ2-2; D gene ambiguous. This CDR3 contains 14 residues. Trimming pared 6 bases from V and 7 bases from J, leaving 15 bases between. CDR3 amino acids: CASSPPPSSGELFF. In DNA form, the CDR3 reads TGTGCCAGCAGCCCCCCCCCTAGTAGCGGGGAGCTGTTTTTT.

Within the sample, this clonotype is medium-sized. CDR3: CATSDVDEGEQFF. In nucleotides, the CDR3 is TGTGCCACCAGTGACGTAGATGAGGGTGAGCAGTTCTTC. The rearrangement joins TRBV24-1 to TRBJ2-1; TRBD2 is a possible D gene (5 bases). The germline V gene encodes CDR1 KGHDR and CDR2 SFDVKD. The CDR3 extends over 13 amino acids. Deletions cut 4 bases from V and 9 bases from J, with 12 bases between.

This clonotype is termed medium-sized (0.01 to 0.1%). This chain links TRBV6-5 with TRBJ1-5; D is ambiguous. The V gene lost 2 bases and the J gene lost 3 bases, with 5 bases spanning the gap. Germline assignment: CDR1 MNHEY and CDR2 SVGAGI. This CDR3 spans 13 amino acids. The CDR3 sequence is CASSYRINQPQHF. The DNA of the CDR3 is TGTGCCAGCAGTTACAGAATCAATCAGCCCCAGCATTTT.

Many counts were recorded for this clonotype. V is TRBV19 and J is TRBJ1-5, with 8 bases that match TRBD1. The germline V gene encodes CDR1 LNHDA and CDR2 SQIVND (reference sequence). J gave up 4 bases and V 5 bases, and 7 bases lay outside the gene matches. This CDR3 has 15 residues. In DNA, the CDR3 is TGTGCCAGTAGTCCCACAGGGGGAGAGAATCAGCCCCAGCATTTT. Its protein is CASSPTGGENQPQHF.

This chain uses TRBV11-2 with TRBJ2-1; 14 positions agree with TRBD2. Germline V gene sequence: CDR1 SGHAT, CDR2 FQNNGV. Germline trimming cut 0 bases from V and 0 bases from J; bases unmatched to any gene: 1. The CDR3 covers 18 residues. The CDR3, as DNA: TGTGCCAGCAGCTTAGATGGGACTAGCGGGAGCTCCTACAATGAGCAGTTCTTC. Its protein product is CASSLDGTSGSSYNEQFF.